This T cell receptor beta chain was captured in a study of T cells in Graves' hyperthyroidism and ophthalmopathy. The wider study: Any treatment followed the collection of peripheral blood at initial diagnosis.

Points on this clonotype: Given a much more abundant clone one base away, this may be a read error.

RNA transcripts gave rise to amplified TCR beta CDR3 regions. The TCR CDR3 was amplified in a first-round RT-PCR using the HTBI primer set. TCRdb re-analysed the multiplex PCR reads in MiXCR, keeping a single row per CDR3 protein. The sample gives hundreds of thousands of distinct CDR3 sequences, 15% to 20% of which show up once; 3% to 4% is in the top ten. Source material: blood. The receptor was derived from a woman in her twenties or thirties with Graves' hyperthyroidism.

The CDR3 DNA reads as TGTGCCAGCAGTTACCCGACAAGGCAGCGCGTAATGGGCTACACCTTC. Translated: CASSYPTRQRVMGYTF. This chain joins TRBV6-9 and TRBJ1-2; D call uncertain. This CDR3 is built from 16 residues. Trimming took off 3 bases at V and 8 bases at J, with 22 bases between the two ends. Germline V lookup: CDR1 MNHGY, CDR2 SVAAGI.